One T cell receptor (beta chain) is described in this entry. This CDR3 contains 14 residues. Germline V gives CDR1 MNHNS, CDR2 SASEGT. The junction had 20 bases not matched to a gene; V was cut back by 10 bases and J by 15 bases. Blocking oligonucleotides added to a second nested PCR suppressed unpaired genes. TCRdb reprocessed the emulsion pairing reads with MiXCR, giving one entry per CDR3 protein. The sample includes 570 or so distinct CDR3 sequences, roughly 49% of them seen just once. This record comes from a study of T cell repertoires in breast cancer. The expanded emulsion RT-PCR method captured paired alpha and beta chains from CD8+ T cells.

The V call is TRBV6-1, the J call TRBJ2-1, with 8 positions matching TRBD2. The sequence derives from a pool of human donors with breast cancer or a healthy control (not recorded which). The sequencing input was CD8+ T cells. The CDR3 DNA reads TGTGCCATCAACGGGAGGGCCCTTAACAATGATCCGTTCTTC. This codes for CAINGRALNNDPFF.